The next 20 T cell receptor beta chains were all read from a single sample in a study of cytomegalovirus exposure and HLA in healthy donors. Both 60 Vbeta primers and 13 Jbeta primers went into the PCR. The table came from immunoSEQ multiplex PCR; TCRdb's copy has only in-frame clones and leaves some out. The table has over 150,000 clones, roughly 71% seen once. Sequencing input: PBMCs. These receptors were collected from a woman aged 45 to 65 in good health and CMV-seropositive.

The rearrangement joins TRBV19 to TRBJ2-2, with TRBD1 identical over 8 bases. This CDR3 has 15 amino acids. V shed 4 bases and J 6 bases; nucleotides not matched to a gene: 7. Germline assignment: CDR1 LNHDA and CDR2 SQIVND (reference sequence). CDR3 residues: CASSTQGAFAGELFF. In DNA, the CDR3 is TGTGCCAGTAGTACCCAGGGGGCGTTTGCCGGGGAGCTGTTTTTT. Together with reference TRBV19 and TRBJ2-2, the CDR3 gives the full variable domain: DGGITQSPKYLFRKEGQNVTLSCEQNLNHDAMYWYRQDPGQGLRLIYYSQIVNDFQKGDIAEGYSVSREKKESFPLTVTSAQKNPTAFYLCASSTQGAFAGELFFGEGSRLTVL.

This clone was recorded a few times. The V call is TRBV7-9, the J call TRBJ2-7; D is possibly TRBD1 (5 bases). Germline CDR1 and CDR2: SEHNR and FQNEAQ (reference sequence). This CDR3 region has 14 residues. Deletions cut 4 bases from V and 6 bases from J, with 16 bases between. The CDR3 region is CASSSDRKSREQYF. CDR3 nucleotides: TGTGCCAGCAGCTCCGACAGAAAGTCCCGCGAGCAGTACTTC.

V and J are TRBV9 and TRBJ2-3; 13 bases are a match to TRBD2. Trimming at V came to 4 bases and at J to 2 bases, leaving 4 bases not matched to a gene. Germline V gives CDR1 SGDLS, CDR2 YYNGEE. The CDR3 loop spans 16 amino acids. The CDR3 DNA reads as TGTGCCAGCAGCCCCGGACTAGCGGGGGACACAGATACGCAGTATTTT. Protein sequence: CASSPGLAGDTDTQYF.

The chain employs TRBV10-3 and TRBJ2-3; 8 bases are a match to TRBD1. Germline V gene sequence: CDR1 ENHRY, CDR2 SYGVKD. The CDR3 is 15 residues long. The trim removed 1 base at V and 5 bases at J, leaving 5 bases unmatched. Written as DNA, the CDR3 is TGTGCCATCAGTGAGTTGACAGGGGCGGGAGATACGCAGTATTTT. Translating it yields CAISELTGAGDTQYF.

The J gene is TRBJ2-7, the V gene TRBV2; 13 bases align to TRBD2. Per the germline V gene, CDR1 is SNHLY and CDR2 is FYNNEI. The ends lost 6 bases at V and 4 bases at J; junction bases unmatched: 3. The CDR3 has 14 amino acids. The CDR3 coding sequence is TGTGCCAGCAGCATGGGACTAGCGGGATACGAGCAGTACTTC. Protein sequence: CASSMGLAGYEQYF.

This chain uses TRBV15 with TRBJ2-5, with TRBD1 as a possible D gene (6 bases). The CDR3 consists of 13 residues. V shed 2 bases and J shed 5 bases, with 9 bases lying between them. CDR1 and CDR2 (germline): LNHNV, YYDKDF (reference sequence). The CDR3 loop reads CATSRNQGETQYF. CDR3 nucleotides: TGTGCCACCAGCAGAAACCAGGGGGAGACCCAGTACTTC.

This clone was observed once. V and J are TRBV19 and TRBJ1-5; no clear D gene. V was trimmed by 5 bases and J by 4 bases, leaving 15 bases between them. Looked up from germline, CDR1 is LNHDA and CDR2 is SQIVND (reference sequence). The CDR3 is made up of 15 amino acids. The CDR3 DNA reads TGTGCCAGTAGTTCCCAAGCCGTCGGTAATCAGCCCCAGCATTTT. As protein: CASSSQAVGNQPQHF.

In its sample, this clone was seen once. The rearrangement uses TRBV6-6 and TRBJ1-4; possible D gene TRBD1, 6 bases. The CDR3 length is 14 residues. Germline V lookup: CDR1 MNHNY, CDR2 SVGAGI (reference sequence). V was cut by 3 bases and J by 2 bases, with 7 bases left in between. The CDR3 DNA is TGTGCCAGCAGTTATCAGGGGACTAATGAAAAACTGTTTTTT. Protein sequence: CASSYQGTNEKLFF.

V and J are TRBV10-3 and TRBJ2-1, with 12 bases identical to TRBD2. The V and J ends lost 6 bases and 12 bases, in that order; junction bases with no gene match: 9. Germline V gene sequence: CDR1 ENHRY, CDR2 SYGVKD. The CDR3 contains 14 residues. CDR3 DNA: TGTGCCATCAGCAGACTAGCGGGGGAAGAAACGCAGTTCTTC. This translates into CAISRLAGEETQFF.

V and J are TRBV18 and TRBJ2-7; perhaps TRBD2 as D (5 bases). V shed 2 bases and J shed 0 bases, with 14 bases lying between them. Germline CDR1 reads KGHSH; CDR2 reads LQKENI. The CDR3 is made up of 16 amino acids. The CDR3, as DNA: TGTGCCAGCTCACCAAGTAAGGGAGCCCGCTCCTACGAGCAGTACTTC. It is translated as CASSPSKGARSYEQYF. Drawing the rest from reference TRBV18 and TRBJ2-7, the complete variable domain is NAGVMQNPRHLVRRRGQEARLRCSPMKGHSHVYWYRQLPEEGLKFMVYLQKENIIDESGMPKERFSAEFPKEGPSILRIQQVVRGDSAAYFCASSPSKGARSYEQYFGPGTRLTVT.

V is TRBV27 and J is TRBJ2-1, with D maybe TRBD1 (6 bases). Germline CDR1 reads MNHEY; CDR2 reads SMNVEV (reference sequence). Trimming stripped 3 bases from V and 10 bases from J, with 22 bases between. The CDR3 contains 16 residues. The CDR3 loop is CASSFQGQYSAEEQFF. CDR3 bases: TGTGCCAGCAGTTTTCAGGGACAATACTCCGCCGAAGAGCAGTTCTTC.

This clone was observed a few times. The V and J genes are TRBV2 and TRBJ1-1; 8 nucleotides match TRBD1. V dropped 8 bases and J dropped 4; count of bases not matched to a gene: 0. The CDR3 contains 11 residues. From germline, CDR1 is SNHLY and CDR2 FYNNEI. CDR3 in amino acids: CASDRGTEAFF. The CDR3 DNA reads TGTGCCAGCGACAGGGGCACTGAAGCTTTCTTT.

V usage is TRBV10-3 and J usage is TRBJ2-5; 8 bases map to TRBD1. The CDR3 spans 13 residues. Germline V gene lookup returns CDR1 ENHRY and CDR2 SYGVKD. Trimming removed 5 bases from V and 3 bases from J; junction bases left unmatched: 2. The CDR3 region has the DNA TGTGCCATCAGTCGGGACAGGAAAGAGACCCAGTACTTC. Its protein product is CAISRDRKETQYF.

The gene calls are TRBV6-5 and TRBJ2-7; TRBD2 matches at 12 bases. The germline V gene encodes CDR1 MNHEY and CDR2 SVGAGI. The CDR3 totals 14 residues. V lost 6 bases and J lost 9; bases outside the gene matches: 9. CDR3 region: CASRNGLAGGRQYF. DNA of the CDR3: TGTGCCAGCAGAAACGGGCTAGCGGGGGGGCGGCAGTACTTC.

The V call is TRBV18, the J call TRBJ1-2, with 10 bases lining up with TRBD1. Germline assignment: CDR1 KGHSH and CDR2 LQKENI. This CDR3 spans 15 amino acids. The V segment lost 3 bases and the J segment 4 bases; nucleotides outside the gene matches: 5. The CDR3 reads CASSPGQGNSYGYTF. CDR3 sequence (DNA): TGTGCCAGCTCACCGGGACAGGGGAATTCCTATGGCTACACCTTC.

The V and J genes are TRBV27 and TRBJ1-6; 7 bases agree with TRBD1. Germline CDR1 MNHEY, CDR2 SMNVEV (reference sequence). V lost 4 bases and J lost 8; bases outside the gene matches: 5. The length of the CDR3 is 14 residues. DNA of the CDR3: TGTGCCAGCAGTTCGGACAGGACCTATTCACCCCTCCACTTT. This encodes CASSSDRTYSPLHF.

The chain has TRBV9 and TRBJ2-5; D is unclear. V was trimmed by 4 bases and J by 5 bases, leaving 15 bases between them. From germline, CDR1 is SGDLS and CDR2 YYNGEE. The CDR3 loop spans 14 amino acids. In DNA, the CDR3 is TGTGCCAGCAGCCCCCCCCTGGGCTCGGAGACCCAGTACTTC. Translating gives CASSPPLGSETQYF.

This chain links TRBV5-6 with TRBJ2-6, with 8 bases aligning to TRBD1. The CDR3 has 14 amino acids. V lost 4 bases and J lost 10; bases outside the gene matches: 7. Germline assignment: CDR1 SGHDT and CDR2 YYEEEE. Written as DNA, the CDR3 is TGTGCCAGCAGCGATGGACAGGGAGCGAACGTCCTGACTTTC. Protein sequence: CASSDGQGANVLTF. The full variable domain, completed using reference TRBV5-6 and TRBJ2-6, is DAGVTQSPTHLIKTRGQQVTLRCSPKSGHDTVSWYQQALGQGPQFIFQYYEEEERQRGNFPDRFSGHQFPNYSSELNVNALLLGDSALYLCASSDGQGANVLTFGAGSRLTVL.

The J gene is TRBJ2-5, the V gene TRBV6-5; the match to TRBD1 covers 8 bases. The J call may be mistaken, given a closer DNA end match to TRBJ2-7. This CDR3 contains 15 residues. Germline V lookup: CDR1 MNHEY, CDR2 SVGAGI. CDR3 sequence reads: CASSLTGTGTYEQYF. The CDR3 DNA sequence: TGTGCCAGCAGTTTAACCGGGACAGGCACCTACGAGCAGTACTTC.

Of note for this clone: This CDR3 is also generated by other DNA sequences in the sample. The V and J genes are TRBV2 and TRBJ1-1; 10 nucleotides line up with TRBD1. J gave up 4 bases and V 3 bases, and 2 bases lay outside the gene matches. The germline gives CDR1 SNHLY, CDR2 FYNNEI. The CDR3 is made up of 14 amino acids. The CDR3 DNA is TGTGCCAGCAGTGATAGGACAGGGGGCACTGAAGCTTTCTTT. Protein: CASSDRTGGTEAFF.